The clone carrying this T cell receptor (beta chain) was picked up a small number of times. The target antigen is unknown. Germline V CDR1 and CDR2: LNHNV, YYDKDF (reference sequence). There are 18 residues in the CDR3. V shed 0 bases and J shed 0 bases, with 17 bases lying between them. This specimen comes from a study of vaccination and CD4 T cells after COVID-19. As for the study in general: Each participant underwent a two-dose regimen of either the BNT162b2 or the mRNA-1273 vaccine.

At the Johns Hopkins FTIC core, DNA taken from cultured CD4+ T cells was sequenced by way of the Oncomine TCR Beta short-read assay. Once CD4+ T cells had been cultured, genomic DNA was extracted from them. MiXCR, run by TCRdb on the PCR reads, gives a single entry per CDR3 protein. The table includes about 7,800 distinct CDR3 sequences, around 58% detected once. Treatment defined: approximately nine-day PBMC culture with coronavirus spike peptide pools or control peptides (ViraFEST assay). The chain uses TRBV15 and TRBJ1-2; a weak D match, TRBD1 (5 bases). The sequence was obtained from a human donor who had recovered from COVID-19. Input material: CD4+ T cells from blood, cultured in vitro. The DNA for the CDR3 is TGTGCCACCAGCAGAGACCTCAATCGCCCAGGGTCTAACTATGGCTACACCTTC. It codes for CATSRDLNRPGSNYGYTF.